This TCR beta chain was found in a study of identical twins. TCRdb re-analysed the 5' RACE reads in MiXCR, keeping a single row per CDR3 protein. The data contain roughly 750,000 distinct CDR3 sequences, 21% of them singletons. Germline loops: CDR1 LNHNV, CDR2 YYDKDF (reference sequence). J lost 4 bases, V lost 5 bases, and 6 bases had no gene match. CDR3 length: 14 amino acids. This clonotype was counted only a few times. This sample also belongs to another study, concerning T cells expressing NK-cell markers. That source reports: Questions lingered over whether expanded NKG2C+ T cell clones were HCMV-specific.

The clonotype comes from a woman under 30 in good health. Material for sequencing was PBMCs. This chain connects TRBV15 to TRBJ2-5, with 8 nucleotides matching TRBD2. The CDR3 DNA sequence: TGTGCCACCAGCTCACCGGGGGGGCCAGAGACCCAGTACTTC. Its translation: CATSSPGGPETQYF.